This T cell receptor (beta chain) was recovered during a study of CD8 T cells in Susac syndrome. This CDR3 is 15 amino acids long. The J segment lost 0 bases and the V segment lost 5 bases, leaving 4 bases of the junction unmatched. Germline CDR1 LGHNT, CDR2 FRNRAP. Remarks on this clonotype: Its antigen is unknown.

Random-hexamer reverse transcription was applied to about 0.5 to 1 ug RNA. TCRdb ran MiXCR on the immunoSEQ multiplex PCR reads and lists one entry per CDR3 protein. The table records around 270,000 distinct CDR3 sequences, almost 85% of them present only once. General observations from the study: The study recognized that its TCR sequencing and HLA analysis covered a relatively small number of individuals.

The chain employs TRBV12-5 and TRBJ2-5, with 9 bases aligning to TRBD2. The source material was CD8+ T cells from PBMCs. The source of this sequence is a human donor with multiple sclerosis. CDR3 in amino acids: CASGRTSDNQETQYF. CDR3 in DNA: TGTGCTAGTGGTCGGACTAGCGATAACCAAGAGACCCAGTACTTC.